A single T cell receptor beta chain is shown here with its context. Its target is unknown. V was clipped by 2 bases and J by 4 bases, with 6 bases between them. The CDR3 spans 13 residues. Germline CDR1 reads SGHRS; CDR2 reads YFSETQ. Produced via immunoSEQ multiplex PCR; TCRdb's table is partial and in-frame only. Of tens of thousands of clones listed, just over 90% are singletons. The data are from a study of monozygotic twins with cystic fibrosis. Across the whole study: With about 15 PCR cycles, barcoded libraries came from about 2.9 micrograms of fragmented DNA. Study outcomes and limitations: In this small cohort, shared CDR3 numbers showed no association with age, concordance or disease severity. V usage most resembled the co-twin in 13 of 16 pairs.

Sequenced: blood. J is TRBJ1-4 and V is TRBV5-1; possibly TRBD1 for D (5 bases). The receptor's source is a boy aged 2 to 9 with cystic fibrosis. Here the CDR3 DNA reads TGCGCCAGCAGCTTACAGGTTAATGAAAAACTGTTTTTT. This translates into CASSLQVNEKLFF.